This T cell receptor (beta chain) appears in the sequencing data of a study of Ad26.COV2.S vaccination and SARS-CoV-2 variants. Only in-frame clones appear in the TCRdb table, and some are missing; sequencing was by immunoSEQ multiplex PCR. The repertoire includes 350,000 to 450,000 clones, under 95% of them detected once, and around 4% sits in the top ten. Notes on this clone: Its target is unknown.

Findings and caveats of the study: Overall T cell responses may have been underestimated by the analyses of TCR breadth and depth. Non-spike TCR breadth did not differ much between vaccine and placebo recipients. The placebo group had lower spike-specific TCR breadth than the vaccine recipients did.

From germline, CDR1 is MGHRA and CDR2 YSYEKL. V was pared by 4 bases and J by 4 bases, with 11 bases between. The CDR3 is 13 amino acids. The chain employs TRBV4-1 and TRBJ2-7, with D possibly matching TRBD1 (5 bases). The material was peripheral blood, obtained after recovery from COVID-19. This clonotype was obtained from a human donor who had recovered from COVID-19. The CDR3 protein is CASSLTDSYEQYF. CDR3 nucleotides: TGCGCCAGCAGCCTGACAGACTCTTACGAGCAGTACTTC.